The 14 T cell receptor beta chains below were found in one sample sequenced in a study of T cells in localized non-small cell lung cancer. Some clones are missing from TCRdb's copy, which holds only in-frame ones; the method was immunoSEQ multiplex PCR. The data show some 16,000 clones, 89% seen once. The material sequenced was peripheral blood, taken before any cancer treatment. The receptor set was obtained from a female donor over 55 with stage III squamous cell lung carcinoma.

V is TRBV5-1 and J is TRBJ2-1, with 9 bases lining up with TRBD1. Trimming at V came to 2 bases and at J to 4 bases, leaving 7 bases not matched to a gene. The CDR3 covers 16 residues. Germline loops: CDR1 SGHRS, CDR2 YFSETQ. The CDR3 coding sequence is TGCGCCAGCAGCTTACAGGGGGCCCTCCCTTACAATGAGCAGTTCTTC. The encoded protein is CASSLQGALPYNEQFF. Variable domain in full (rest from reference TRBV5-1 and TRBJ2-1): KAGVTQTPRYLIKTRGQQVTLSCSPISGHRSVSWYQQTPGQGLQFLFEYFSETQRNKGNFPGRFSGRQFSNSRSEMNVSTLELGDSALYLCASSLQGALPYNEQFFGPGTRLTVL.

CDR3 nucleotides: TGTGCCAGCAGTTCCCACAGGGGGTATAGCAATCAGCCCCAGCATTTT. This gives the protein CASSSHRGYSNQPQHF. J is TRBJ1-5 and V is TRBV6-6, with 8 bases matching TRBD1. The CDR3 spans 16 residues. The V gene's germline CDR1 is MNHNY and CDR2 SVGAGI (reference sequence). V was pared by 4 bases and J by 0 bases, with 5 bases of the junction left unmatched.

The chain uses TRBV4-2 and TRBJ2-4; a possible D gene is TRBD1 (7 bases). Trimming cost V 0 bases and J 8 bases, with 17 bases left between them. This CDR3 is built from 16 residues. Germline V CDR1 and CDR2: LGHNA, YNFKEQ. The CDR3 reads CASSQERQGGEDIQYF. The CDR3, as DNA: TGTGCCAGCAGCCAAGAGAGGCAGGGGGGCGAGGACATTCAGTACTTC.

J is TRBJ1-2 and V is TRBV4-2; D possibly corresponds to TRBD1 (5 bases). Trimming shortened V by 1 base and J by 5 bases, and 11 bases separated the two germline ends. The CDR3 spans 14 residues. Germline V CDR1 and CDR2: LGHNA, YNFKEQ. The CDR3 bases are TGTGCCAGCAGCCAAGGCGGCGCAGGGTATGGCTACACCTTC. Protein sequence: CASSQGGAGYGYTF.

This clone was recorded a few times. This rearrangement joins TRBV4-1 to TRBJ1-5, with 12 bases lining up with TRBD1. The CDR3 loop spans 18 amino acids. Looked up from germline, CDR1 is MGHRA and CDR2 is YSYEKL. The V gene end was trimmed by 4 bases and the J gene end by 0 bases; junction bases not matched to a gene: 7. This CDR3 reads CASSRGTGGQVSNQPQHF. The DNA for the CDR3 is TGCGCCAGCAGCCGCGGGACAGGGGGCCAGGTTAGCAATCAGCCCCAGCATTTT.

This rearrangement joins TRBV28 to TRBJ2-1; D is unclear. Germline loops: CDR1 MDHEN, CDR2 SYDVKM. The CDR3 length is 15 residues. Trimming shortened V by 6 bases and J by 3 bases, and 15 bases separated the two germline ends. CDR3: CASSPSPRDYNEQFF. For the CDR3, the DNA is TGTGCCAGCAGCCCGAGCCCTAGGGACTACAATGAGCAGTTCTTC.

The chain has TRBV6-5 and TRBJ2-7; TRBD2 aligns across 7 bases. V gave up 7 bases and J gave up 3 bases; unmatched junction bases: 12. The CDR3 is made up of 15 amino acids. CDR1 and CDR2 (germline): MNHEY, SVGAGI. The CDR3 region is CASTPFGGSVYEQYF. For the CDR3, the DNA is TGTGCCAGCACCCCCTTTGGCGGGAGCGTCTACGAGCAGTACTTC.

In this sample, this clone turned up once. The chain combines TRBV2 with TRBJ1-2, with 12 bases fitting TRBD1. The V gene's germline CDR1 is SNHLY and CDR2 FYNNEI. The CDR3 runs to 16 residues. V shed 5 bases and J 4 bases; nucleotides not matched to a gene: 8. The CDR3 loop is CASSSTGTGGSYGYTF. Written as DNA, the CDR3 is TGTGCCAGCAGTTCAACCGGGACAGGGGGCTCCTATGGCTACACCTTC.

V is TRBV6-1 and J is TRBJ1-6; D possibly corresponds to TRBD1 (5 bases). Germline V gene lookup returns CDR1 MNHNS and CDR2 SASEGT. This CDR3 spans 14 amino acids. Trimming removed 6 bases from V and 2 bases from J, with 8 bases in between. The CDR3 DNA follows: TGTGCCAGCAGCTCGGGACCCTATAATTCACCCCTCCACTTT. Its protein product is CASSSGPYNSPLHF.

This chain links TRBV19 with TRBJ2-1, with 8 bases that match TRBD2. The ends lost 3 bases at V and 7 bases at J; junction bases unmatched: 11. There are 16 residues in the CDR3. The germline CDR1 and CDR2 sequences are LNHDA and SQIVND (reference sequence). The CDR3 nucleotides are TGTGCCAGTAGTATGGGAGTCGGGAGGGCCAGGAATGAGCAGTTCTTC. Translation: CASSMGVGRARNEQFF.

The rearrangement links TRBV6-5 to TRBJ2-7; no reliable D call. Between the trimmed V and J ends, which lost 6 bases and 7 bases, there was a span of 7 bases. Germline CDR1 is MNHEY and CDR2 is SVGAGI. CDR3 length equals 10 residues. The CDR3 spells CASSFREQYF. The CDR3 DNA reads TGTGCCAGCAGCTTCAGGGAGCAGTACTTC.

This chain links TRBV29-1 with TRBJ2-3; weak D call: TRBD1 (5 bases). Germline V CDR1 and CDR2: SQVTM, ANQGSEA. The CDR3 is 13 amino acids. Trimming removed 1 base at V and 2 bases at J, with 7 bases between. The CDR3 DNA is TGCAGCGTTGAAGGCAGGGTCACAGATACGCAGTATTTT. Protein: CSVEGRVTDTQYF.

J is TRBJ2-7 and V is TRBV5-6; TRBD1 aligns across 8 bases. The CDR3 totals 14 residues. Germline CDR1 SGHDT, CDR2 YYEEEE. J gave up 3 bases and V 2 bases, and 4 bases lay outside the gene matches. The CDR3 region has the DNA TGTGCCAGCAGCTTTCTACAGGGGGGCTACGAGCAGTACTTC. Translating it yields CASSFLQGGYEQYF. Variable domain in full (rest from reference TRBV5-6 and TRBJ2-7): DAGVTQSPTHLIKTRGQQVTLRCSPKSGHDTVSWYQQALGQGPQFIFQYYEEEERQRGNFPDRFSGHQFPNYSSELNVNALLLGDSALYLCASSFLQGGYEQYFGPGTRLTVT.

V is TRBV5-6 and J is TRBJ2-3; D call uncertain. Deletions cut 2 bases from V and 3 bases from J, with 19 bases between. Germline V gene data show CDR1 as SGHDT and CDR2 as YYEEEE. There are 17 residues in the CDR3. CDR3 protein: CASSLITASLGTDTQYF. DNA for the CDR3: TGTGCCAGCAGCTTAATTACAGCTTCTCTGGGGACAGATACGCAGTATTTT.